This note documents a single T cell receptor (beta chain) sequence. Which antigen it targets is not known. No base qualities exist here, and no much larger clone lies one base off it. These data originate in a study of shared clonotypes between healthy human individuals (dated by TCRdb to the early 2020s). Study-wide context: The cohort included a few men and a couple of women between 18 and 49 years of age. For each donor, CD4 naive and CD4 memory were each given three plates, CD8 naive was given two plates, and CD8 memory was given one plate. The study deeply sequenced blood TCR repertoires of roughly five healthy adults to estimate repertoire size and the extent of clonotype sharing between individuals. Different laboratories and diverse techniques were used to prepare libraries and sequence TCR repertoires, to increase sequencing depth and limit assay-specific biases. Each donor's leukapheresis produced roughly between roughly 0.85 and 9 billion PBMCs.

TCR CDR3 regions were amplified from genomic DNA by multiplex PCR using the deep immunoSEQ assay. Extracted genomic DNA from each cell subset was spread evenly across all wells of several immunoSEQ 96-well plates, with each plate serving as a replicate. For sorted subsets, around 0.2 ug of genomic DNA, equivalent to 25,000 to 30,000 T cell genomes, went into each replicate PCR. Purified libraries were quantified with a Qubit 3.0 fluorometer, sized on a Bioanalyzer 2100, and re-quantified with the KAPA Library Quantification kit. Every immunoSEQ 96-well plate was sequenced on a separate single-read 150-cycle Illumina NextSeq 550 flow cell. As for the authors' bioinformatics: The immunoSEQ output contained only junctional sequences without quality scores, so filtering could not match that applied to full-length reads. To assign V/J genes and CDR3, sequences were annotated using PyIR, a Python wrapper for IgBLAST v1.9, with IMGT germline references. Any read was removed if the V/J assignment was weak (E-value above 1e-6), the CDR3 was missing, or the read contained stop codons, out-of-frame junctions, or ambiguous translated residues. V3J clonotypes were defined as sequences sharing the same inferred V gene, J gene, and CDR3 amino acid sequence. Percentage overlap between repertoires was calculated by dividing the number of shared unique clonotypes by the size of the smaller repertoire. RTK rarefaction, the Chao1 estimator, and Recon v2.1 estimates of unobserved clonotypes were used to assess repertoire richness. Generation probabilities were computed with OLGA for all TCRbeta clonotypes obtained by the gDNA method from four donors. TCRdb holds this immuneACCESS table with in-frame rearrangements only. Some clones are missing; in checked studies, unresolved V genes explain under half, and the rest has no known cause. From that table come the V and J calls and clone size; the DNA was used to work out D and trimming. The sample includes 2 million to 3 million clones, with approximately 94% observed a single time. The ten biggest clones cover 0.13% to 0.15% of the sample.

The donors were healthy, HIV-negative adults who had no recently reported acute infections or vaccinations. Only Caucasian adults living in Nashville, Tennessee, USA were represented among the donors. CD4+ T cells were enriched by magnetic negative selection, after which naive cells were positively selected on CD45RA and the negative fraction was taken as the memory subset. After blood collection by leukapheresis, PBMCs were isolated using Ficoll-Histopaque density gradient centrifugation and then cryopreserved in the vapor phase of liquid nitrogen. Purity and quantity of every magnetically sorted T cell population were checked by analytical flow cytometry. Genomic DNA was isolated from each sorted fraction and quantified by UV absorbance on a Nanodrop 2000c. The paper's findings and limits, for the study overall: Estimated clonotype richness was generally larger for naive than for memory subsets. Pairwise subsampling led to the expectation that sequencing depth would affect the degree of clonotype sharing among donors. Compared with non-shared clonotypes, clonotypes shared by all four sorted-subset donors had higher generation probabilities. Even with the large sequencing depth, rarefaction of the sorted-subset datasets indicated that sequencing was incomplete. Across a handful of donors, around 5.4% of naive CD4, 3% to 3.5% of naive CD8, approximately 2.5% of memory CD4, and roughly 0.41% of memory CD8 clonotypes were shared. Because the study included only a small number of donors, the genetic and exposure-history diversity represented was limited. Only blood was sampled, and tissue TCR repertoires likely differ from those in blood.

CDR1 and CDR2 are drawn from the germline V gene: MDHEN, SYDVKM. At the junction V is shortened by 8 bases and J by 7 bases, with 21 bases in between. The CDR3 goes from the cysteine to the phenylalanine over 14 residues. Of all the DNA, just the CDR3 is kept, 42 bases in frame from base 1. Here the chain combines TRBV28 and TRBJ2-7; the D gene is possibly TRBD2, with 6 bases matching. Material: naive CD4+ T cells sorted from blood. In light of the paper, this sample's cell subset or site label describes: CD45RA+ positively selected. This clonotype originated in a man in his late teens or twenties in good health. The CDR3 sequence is CASGLLKAGQEQYF. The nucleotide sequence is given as TGTGCCAGCGGACTACTTAAGGCAGGGCAAGAGCAGTACTTC.